This entry describes one T cell receptor beta chain. As yet, its antigen is unknown. The sample comes from a study of identical twins. Whole-study results and caveats: Conclusions came from cross-sectional statistical analysis, not from following the same donors.

TCRdb used MiXCR to reprocess the 5' RACE reads, holding one entry per CDR3 protein. The profile shows approximately 470,000 distinct CDR3 sequences, approximately 14% of them singletons. Germline CDR1 and CDR2: LGHDT and YNNKEL (reference sequence). V lost 1 base, J lost 1 base, and 5 bases stayed unmatched. CDR3 length: 16 residues. The data also belong to a second study, concerning yellow fever vaccine responses in identical twins.

Sample: CD4+ T cells sorted from blood. This sequence originates from a woman between 18 and 30 years old in good health. V usage is TRBV3-1 and J usage is TRBJ2-7; 9 nucleotides agree with TRBD2. The CDR3 coding sequence is TGTGCCAGCAGCCAAGGTCTAGCGGGGTTATCCTACGAGCAGTACTTC. Encoded protein: CASSQGLAGLSYEQYF.